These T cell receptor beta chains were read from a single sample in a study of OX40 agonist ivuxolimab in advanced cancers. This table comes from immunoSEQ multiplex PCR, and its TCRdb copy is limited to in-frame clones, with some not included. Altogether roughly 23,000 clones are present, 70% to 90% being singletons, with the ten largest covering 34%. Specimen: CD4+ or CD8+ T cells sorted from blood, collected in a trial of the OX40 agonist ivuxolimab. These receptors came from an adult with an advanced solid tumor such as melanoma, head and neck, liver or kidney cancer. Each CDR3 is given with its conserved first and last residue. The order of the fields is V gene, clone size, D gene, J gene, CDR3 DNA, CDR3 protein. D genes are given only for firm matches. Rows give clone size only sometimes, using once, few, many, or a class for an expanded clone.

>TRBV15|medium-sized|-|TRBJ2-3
TGTGCCACCAGCACCGACCGCACAGATACGCAGTATTTT
CATSTDRTDTQYF
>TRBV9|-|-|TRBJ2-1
TGTGCCAGCAGCGTAGCCAACAATGAGCAGTTCTTC
CASSVANNEQFF
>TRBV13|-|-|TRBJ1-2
TGTGCCAGCACGTCGGGCAGGAACTATGGCTACACCTTC
CASTSGRNYGYTF
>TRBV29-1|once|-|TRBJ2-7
TGCAGCGTCCCGGGCGGGCGGACCTACGAGCAGTACTTC
CSVPGGRTYEQYF
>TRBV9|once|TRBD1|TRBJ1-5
TGTGCCAGCAGCGTGGGACAGGCCCATCAGCCCCAGCATTTT
CASSVGQAHQPQHF
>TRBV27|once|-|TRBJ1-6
TGTGCCAGCAGTTTATCCTGGGGGGCAGGCTATAATTCACCCCTCCACTTT
CASSLSWGAGYNSPLHF
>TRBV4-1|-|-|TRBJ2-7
TGCGCCAGCAGCCTCTTTAGTACCTTAACGGATGAGCAGTACTTC
CASSLFSTLTDEQYF
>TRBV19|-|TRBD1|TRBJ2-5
TGTGCCAGTAGTATTTACAGGGGACAAGAGACCCAGTACTTC
CASSIYRGQETQYF
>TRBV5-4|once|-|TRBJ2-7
TGTGCCAGCAGCTTGGGAGGGAGCTCCTACGAGCAGTACTTC
CASSLGGSSYEQYF
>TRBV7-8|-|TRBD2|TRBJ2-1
TGTGCCAGCAGCCCCAAGGGCGGGAGGGAGAATGAGCAGTTCTTC
CASSPKGGRENEQFF
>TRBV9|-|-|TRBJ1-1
TGTGCCAGCAGCACCGGTGGCACTGAAGCTTTCTTT
CASSTGGTEAFF
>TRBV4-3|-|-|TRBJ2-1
TGCGCCAGCAGCCAAGACTTCTACAATGAGCAGTTCTTC
CASSQDFYNEQFF
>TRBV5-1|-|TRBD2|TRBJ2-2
TGCGCCAGTAGTTTCGACGGGCTAGCGGGGGCATTTACCGGGGAGCTGTTTTTT
CASSFDGLAGAFTGELFF